This TCR beta chain derives from a study of blood T cell repertoires in COVID-19. Study-level background: Sites in the United States, Italy and Spain provided acute and convalescent COVID-19 samples. Sample material is recorded as cDNA or gDNA derived from T cells, B-cell-depleted T cells, or PBMCs.

Source study methods: Reference gene primer amplification yielded estimated nucleated cell counts. TCRdb keeps only in-frame clones here, not all; method: immunoSEQ multiplex PCR. The V and J calls and clone size were taken over from that table, and D and trimming were inferred from the DNA. The data show 300,000 to 400,000 clones, 89% seen once. CDR3 size: 15 residues. The V end was cut by 6 bases, the J end by 4 bases, with 15 bases between. CDR1 and CDR2 from the germline V gene are SGHVS and FNYEAQ. The origin of this receptor is a woman under 40 with COVID-19, enrolled during active disease. Material: peripheral blood. The chain uses TRBV7-6 and TRBJ2-2, with a weak D call TRBD2 (5 bases). CDR3 DNA: TGTGCCAGCAGGAATCAAAACGGGGTCACCGGGGAGCTGTTTTTT. Its translation: CASRNQNGVTGELFF.